This record looks at one T cell receptor (beta chain) sequence and its context. This specimen comes from a study of CD8+ T cells in alopecia areata. In five patients, CD4+ T cells were split by CD25+CD127- sorting. From PBMCs, CD4+ and CD8+ T cells were sorted. The CDR3 runs 12 residues. Germline CDR1 SQVTM, CDR2 ANQGSEA. V lost 4 bases and J lost 3, with 10 bases in between. Sequencing used cDNA as its template, made by extracting RNA and reverse transcribing it. Assay: immunoSEQ multiplex PCR; the TCRdb copy retains only in-frame clones and omits some. The table includes around 35,000 clones, nearly 55% detected once.

The TCR sequence derives from a human donor with alopecia areata. The chain uses TRBV29-1 and TRBJ2-7; D is undetermined. The sequenced material came from CD4+ Tregs sorted from blood. The CDR3 protein is CSVVSSNYEQYF. The CDR3 nucleotides are TGCAGCGTTGTAAGCAGTAACTACGAGCAGTACTTC.